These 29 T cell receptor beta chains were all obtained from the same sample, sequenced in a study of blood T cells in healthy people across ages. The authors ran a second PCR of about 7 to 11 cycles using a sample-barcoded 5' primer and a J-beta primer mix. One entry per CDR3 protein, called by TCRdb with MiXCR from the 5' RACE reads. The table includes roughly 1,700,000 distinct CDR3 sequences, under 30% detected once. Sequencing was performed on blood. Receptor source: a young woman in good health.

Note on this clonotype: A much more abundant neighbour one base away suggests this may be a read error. The CDR3 region is CASAPRTGLQETQYF. The DNA for the CDR3 is TGCGCCAGCGCACCGAGGACAGGGTTACAAGAGACCCAGTACTTC. This chain connects TRBV5-1 to TRBJ2-5, with 8 bases that match TRBD1. V shed 7 bases, J shed 2 bases, and the junction held 10 bases outside the gene matches. The CDR3 runs to 15 residues. The V gene's germline CDR1 is SGHRS and CDR2 YFSETQ. Supplemented by reference TRBV5-1 and TRBJ2-5, the full variable domain reads KAGVTQTPRYLIKTRGQQVTLSCSPISGHRSVSWYQQTPGQGLQFLFEYFSETQRNKGNFPGRFSGRQFSNSRSEMNVSTLELGDSALYLCASAPRTGLQETQYFGPGTRLLVL.

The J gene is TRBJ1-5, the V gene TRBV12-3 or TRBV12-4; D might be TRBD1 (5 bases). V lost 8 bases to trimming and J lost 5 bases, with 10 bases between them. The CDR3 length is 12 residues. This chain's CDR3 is CASRDGDQPQHF. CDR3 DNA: TGTGCCAGCCGGGACGGGGATCAGCCCCAGCATTTT.

As DNA, the CDR3 is TGTGCCAGCAGCCAAGATCGGGGAGGAGGAGGTCAGCCCCAGCATTTT. Translated: CASSQDRGGGGQPQHF. The chain carries TRBV3-1 and TRBJ1-5; the D is unclear. From germline, CDR1 is LGHDT and CDR2 YNNKEL (reference sequence). The V gene lost 0 bases and the J gene lost 6 bases, with 15 bases spanning the gap. The CDR3 has 16 residues.

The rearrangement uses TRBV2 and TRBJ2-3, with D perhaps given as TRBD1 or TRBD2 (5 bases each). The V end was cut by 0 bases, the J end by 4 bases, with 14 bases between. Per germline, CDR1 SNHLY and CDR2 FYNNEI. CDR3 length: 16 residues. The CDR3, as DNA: TGTGCCAGCAGTGAAGCGCTTCTACTAGGGGCAGATACGCAGTATTTT. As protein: CASSEALLLGADTQYF.

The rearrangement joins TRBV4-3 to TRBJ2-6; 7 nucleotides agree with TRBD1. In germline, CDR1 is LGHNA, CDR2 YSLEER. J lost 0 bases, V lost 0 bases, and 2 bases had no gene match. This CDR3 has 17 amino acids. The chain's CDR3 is CASSQEHRGSGANVLTF. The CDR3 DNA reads TGCGCCAGCAGCCAAGAGCACAGGGGCTCTGGGGCCAACGTCCTGACTTTC.

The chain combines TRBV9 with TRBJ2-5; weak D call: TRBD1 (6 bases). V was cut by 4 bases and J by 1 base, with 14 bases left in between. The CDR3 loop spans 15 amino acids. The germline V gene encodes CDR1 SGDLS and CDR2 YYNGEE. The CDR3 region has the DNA TGTGCCAGCAGCCCTTGGACAGCCCCCCAAGAGACCCAGTACTTC. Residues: CASSPWTAPQETQYF.

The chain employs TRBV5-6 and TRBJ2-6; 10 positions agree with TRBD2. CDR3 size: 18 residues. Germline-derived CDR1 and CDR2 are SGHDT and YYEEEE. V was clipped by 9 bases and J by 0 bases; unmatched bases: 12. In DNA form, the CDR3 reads TGTGCCACCTCTCCCTTAGCGGGGGGATTCTCTGGGGCCAACGTCCTGACTTTC. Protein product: CATSPLAGGFSGANVLTF.

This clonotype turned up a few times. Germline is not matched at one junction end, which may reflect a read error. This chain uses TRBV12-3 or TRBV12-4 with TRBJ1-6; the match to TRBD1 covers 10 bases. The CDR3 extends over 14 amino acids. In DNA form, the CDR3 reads TGTGCCAGCAGTGTGACAGGGGGCGAATCACCACTCCACTTT. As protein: CASSVTGGESPLHF.

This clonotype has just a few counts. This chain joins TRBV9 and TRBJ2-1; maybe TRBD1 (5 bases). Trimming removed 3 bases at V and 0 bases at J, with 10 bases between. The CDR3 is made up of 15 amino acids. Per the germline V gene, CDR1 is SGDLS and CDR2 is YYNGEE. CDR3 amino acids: CASSADSYSYNEQFF. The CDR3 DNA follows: TGTGCCAGCAGCGCCGACAGCTACTCCTACAATGAGCAGTTCTTC.

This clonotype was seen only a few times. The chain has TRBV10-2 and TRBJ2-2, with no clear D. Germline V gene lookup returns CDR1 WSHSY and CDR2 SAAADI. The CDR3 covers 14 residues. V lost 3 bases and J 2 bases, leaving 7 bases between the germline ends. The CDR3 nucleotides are TGCGCCAGCAGTGAAACTCATAACACCGGGGAGCTGTTTTTT. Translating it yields CASSETHNTGELFF.

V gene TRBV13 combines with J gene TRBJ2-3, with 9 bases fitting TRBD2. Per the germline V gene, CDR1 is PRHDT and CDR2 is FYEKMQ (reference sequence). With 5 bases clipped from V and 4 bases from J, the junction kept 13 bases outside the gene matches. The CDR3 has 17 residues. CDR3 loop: CASSHSNLAGVSDTQYF. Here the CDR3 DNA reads TGTGCCAGCAGCCACTCGAACTTAGCGGGAGTGTCAGATACGCAGTATTTT.

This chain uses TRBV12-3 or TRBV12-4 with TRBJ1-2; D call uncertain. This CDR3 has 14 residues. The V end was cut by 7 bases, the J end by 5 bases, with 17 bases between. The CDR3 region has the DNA TGTGCCAGCACCCTCCACAGAGGCCGGTATGGCTACACCTTC. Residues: CASTLHRGRYGYTF.

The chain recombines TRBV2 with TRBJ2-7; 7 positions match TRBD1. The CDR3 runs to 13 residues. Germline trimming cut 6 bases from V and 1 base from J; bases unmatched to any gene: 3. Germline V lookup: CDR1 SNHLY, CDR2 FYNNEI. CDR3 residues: CASRTTGSYEQYF. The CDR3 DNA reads TGTGCCAGCAGGACGACAGGGTCCTACGAGCAGTACTTC.

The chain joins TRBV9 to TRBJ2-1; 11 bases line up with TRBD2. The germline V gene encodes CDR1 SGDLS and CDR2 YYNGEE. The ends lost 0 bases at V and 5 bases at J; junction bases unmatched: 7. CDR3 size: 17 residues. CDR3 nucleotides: TGTGCCAGCAGCGTAGTTAGCGGGGGGGCCGGAGACAATGAGCAGTTCTTC. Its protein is CASSVVSGGAGDNEQFF.

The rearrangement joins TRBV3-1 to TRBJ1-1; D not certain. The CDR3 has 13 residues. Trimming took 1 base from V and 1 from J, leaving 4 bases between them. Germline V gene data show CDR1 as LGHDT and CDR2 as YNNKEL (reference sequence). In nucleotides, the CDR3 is TGTGCCAGCAGCCAAGGCTGGAACACTGAAGCTTTCTTT. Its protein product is CASSQGWNTEAFF.

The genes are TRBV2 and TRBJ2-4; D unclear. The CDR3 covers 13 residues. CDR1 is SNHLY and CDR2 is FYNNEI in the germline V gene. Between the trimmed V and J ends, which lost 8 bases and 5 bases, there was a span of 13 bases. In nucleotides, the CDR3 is TGTGCCAGCTGGGCGATGCCTGAAAACATTCAGTACTTC. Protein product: CASWAMPENIQYF.

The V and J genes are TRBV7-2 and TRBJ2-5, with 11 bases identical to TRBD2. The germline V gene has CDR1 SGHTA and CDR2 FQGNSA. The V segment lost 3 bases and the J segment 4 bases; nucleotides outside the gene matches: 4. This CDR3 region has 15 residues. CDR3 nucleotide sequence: TGTGCCAGCAGCTTTAGTGGACTAGCGGGAGAGACCCAGTACTTC. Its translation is CASSFSGLAGETQYF.

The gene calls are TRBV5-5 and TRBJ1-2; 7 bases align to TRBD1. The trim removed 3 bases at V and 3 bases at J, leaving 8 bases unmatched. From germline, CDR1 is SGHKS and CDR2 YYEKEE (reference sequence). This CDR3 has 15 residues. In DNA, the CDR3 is TGTGCCAGCAGCTCTAATCGGGACAGCGACTATGGCTACACCTTC. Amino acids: CASSSNRDSDYGYTF.

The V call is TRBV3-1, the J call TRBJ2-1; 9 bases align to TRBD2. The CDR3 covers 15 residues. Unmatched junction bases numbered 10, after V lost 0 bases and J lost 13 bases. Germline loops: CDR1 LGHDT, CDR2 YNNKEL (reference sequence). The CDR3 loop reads CASSQDSASGETQFF. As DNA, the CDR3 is TGTGCCAGCAGCCAAGATTCGGCTAGCGGGGAGACCCAGTTCTTC.

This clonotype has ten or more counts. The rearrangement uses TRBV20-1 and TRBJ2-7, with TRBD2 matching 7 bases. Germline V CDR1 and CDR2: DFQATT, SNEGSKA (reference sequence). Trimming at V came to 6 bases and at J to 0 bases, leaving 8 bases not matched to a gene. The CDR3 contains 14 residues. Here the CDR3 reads CSARDGRSSYEQYF. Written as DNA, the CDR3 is TGCAGTGCCAGGGACGGGAGGAGCTCCTACGAGCAGTACTTC.

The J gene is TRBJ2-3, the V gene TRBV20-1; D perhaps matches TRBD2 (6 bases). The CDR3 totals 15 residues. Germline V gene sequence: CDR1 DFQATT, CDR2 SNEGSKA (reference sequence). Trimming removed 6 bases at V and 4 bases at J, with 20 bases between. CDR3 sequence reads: CSAAVGTGEADTQYF. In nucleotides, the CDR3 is TGCAGTGCCGCTGTAGGGACGGGAGAAGCAGATACGCAGTATTTT.

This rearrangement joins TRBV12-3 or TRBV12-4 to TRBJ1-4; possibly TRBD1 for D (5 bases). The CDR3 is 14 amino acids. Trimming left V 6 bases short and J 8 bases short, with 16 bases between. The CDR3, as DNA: TGTGCCAGCAGCCTGACTGGGGCGGAGGAAAAACTGTTTTTT. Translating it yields CASSLTGAEEKLFF.

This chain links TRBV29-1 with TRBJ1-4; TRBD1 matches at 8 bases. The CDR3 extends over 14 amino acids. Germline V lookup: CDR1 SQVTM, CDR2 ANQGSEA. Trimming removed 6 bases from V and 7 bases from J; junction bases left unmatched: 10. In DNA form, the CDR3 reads TGCAGCGTCCGACCAGGGGGCGCGGGTGAAAAACTGTTTTTT. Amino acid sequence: CSVRPGGAGEKLFF. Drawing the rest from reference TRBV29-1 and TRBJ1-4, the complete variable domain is SAVISQKPSRDICQRGTSLTIQCQVDSQVTMMFWYRQQPGQSLTLIATANQGSEATYESGFVIDKFPISRPNLTFSTLTVSNMSPEDSSIYLCSVRPGGAGEKLFFGSGTQLSVL.

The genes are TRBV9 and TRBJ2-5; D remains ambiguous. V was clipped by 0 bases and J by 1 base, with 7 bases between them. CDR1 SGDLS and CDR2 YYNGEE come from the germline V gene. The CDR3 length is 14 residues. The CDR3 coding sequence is TGTGCCAGCAGCGTAGGCCCCACCCAAGAGACCCAGTACTTC. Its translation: CASSVGPTQETQYF.

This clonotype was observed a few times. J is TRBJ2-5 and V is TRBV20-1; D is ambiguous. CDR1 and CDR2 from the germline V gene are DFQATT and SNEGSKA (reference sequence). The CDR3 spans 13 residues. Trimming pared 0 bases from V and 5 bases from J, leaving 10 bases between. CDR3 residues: CSARDSSTETQYF. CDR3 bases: TGCAGTGCTAGAGACTCCTCAACGGAGACCCAGTACTTC.

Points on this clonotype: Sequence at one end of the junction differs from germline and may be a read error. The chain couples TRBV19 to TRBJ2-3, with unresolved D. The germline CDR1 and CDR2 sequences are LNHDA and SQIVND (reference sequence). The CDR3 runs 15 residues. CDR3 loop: CGSSIDNLKGDTQYF. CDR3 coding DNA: TGTGGCAGTAGTATAGACAACCTAAAGGGTGATACGCAGTATTTT.

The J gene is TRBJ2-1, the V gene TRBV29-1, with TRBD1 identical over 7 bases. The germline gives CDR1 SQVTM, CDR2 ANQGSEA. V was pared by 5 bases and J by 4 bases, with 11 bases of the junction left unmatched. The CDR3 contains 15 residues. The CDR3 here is CSVRTGTVLYNEQFF. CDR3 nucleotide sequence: TGCAGCGTTCGAACCGGGACAGTCCTGTACAATGAGCAGTTCTTC.

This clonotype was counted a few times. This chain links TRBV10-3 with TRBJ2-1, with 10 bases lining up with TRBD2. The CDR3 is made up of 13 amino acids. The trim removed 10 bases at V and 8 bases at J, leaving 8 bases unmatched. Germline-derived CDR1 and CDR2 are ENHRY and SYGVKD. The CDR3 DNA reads TGTGCCACCATGACTAGCGGGCGGGATGAGCAGTTCTTC. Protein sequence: CATMTSGRDEQFF.

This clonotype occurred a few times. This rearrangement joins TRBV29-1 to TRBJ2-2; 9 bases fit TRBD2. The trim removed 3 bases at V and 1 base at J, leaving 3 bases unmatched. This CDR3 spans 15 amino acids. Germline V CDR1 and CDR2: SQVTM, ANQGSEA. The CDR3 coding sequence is TGCAGCGTTGATAGCGGGGGCAGGAACACCGGGGAGCTGTTTTTT. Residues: CSVDSGGRNTGELFF.